This T cell receptor (beta chain) appears in the sequencing data of a study of early T cells in non-severe SARS-CoV-2 infection. With 2 bases clipped from V and 3 bases from J, the junction kept 2 bases outside the gene matches. CDR1 and CDR2 (germline): ENHRY, SYGVKD. This CDR3 is built from 15 residues. In TCRdb, the 5' RACE reads were re-called with MiXCR into one record per CDR3 protein. The sample yields roughly 23,000 distinct CDR3 sequences, 3.6% seen once. There are a few counts of this clonotype. The genes are TRBV10-3 and TRBJ2-2; 8 nucleotides align to TRBD1. This sequence was found in an adult who was a healthcare worker with PCR-confirmed SARS-CoV-2 infection or an uninfected control (not recorded which). The sequencing sample was made of whole blood. The CDR3 reads CAISEGQGHTGELFF. DNA of the CDR3: TGTGCCATCAGTGAGGGACAGGGACACACCGGGGAGCTGTTTTTT.